This T cell receptor (beta chain) was captured in a study of shared clonotypes between healthy human individuals. Whole-study context: CD4 naive cells filled three plates per donor, CD4 memory three, CD8 naive two and CD8 memory one.

A word on this clone: The target antigen is unknown.

Trimming stripped 6 bases from V and 9 bases from J, with 12 bases between. This CDR3 has 11 amino acids. Germline V gives CDR1 MNHEY, CDR2 SVGAGI. The authors distributed each subset's genomic DNA evenly over several immunoSEQ plates. TCRdb's table, derived via immunoSEQ multiplex PCR, lists solely in-frame clones and lacks some. The table has 150,000 to 200,000 clones, roughly 93% seen once. Study-level findings and limits: Large sequencing depth failed to make sorted-subset sequencing complete, rarefaction showed. Clonotypes which were not shared had lower generation probabilities than clonotypes that all four donors shared.

The chain carries TRBV6-5 and TRBJ2-7; D possibly corresponds to TRBD2 (7 bases). The TCR sequence derives from a woman aged 25 to 39 in good health. Sequenced sample: naive CD4+ T cells sorted from blood. Subset in this sample: CD45RA+ positively selected. CDR3 sequence: CASRGGEVQYF. CDR3 nucleotide sequence: TGTGCCAGCAGAGGGGGGGAGGTGCAGTACTTC.